The rows below give T cell receptor beta chains drawn from one sample of a study of blood T cell repertoires in COVID-19. The repertoire was sequenced with immunoSEQ multiplex PCR; TCRdb's copy has only in-frame clones and lacks some. The data hold about 270,000 clones, with roughly nine tenths observed a single time. Source material: peripheral blood. These receptors all stem from a man in his forties with active or convalescent COVID-19. The CDR3 runs from the conserved cysteine through the conserved F or W. The order of the fields is J gene, CDR3 length, V gene, clone size, D gene, CDR3 protein, CDR3 DNA. The D gene is left open where the match is weak. The size field is filled for only some rows; it gives once, few, many or a size class.

TRBJ2-5 15 TRBV30 once TRBD2 CAWSVRGGSGETQYF TGTGCCTGGAGTGTACGCGGGGGGAGTGGGGAGACCCAGTACTTC
TRBJ2-3 17 TRBV4-2 . TRBD2 CASSPTLAGGSTDTQYF TGTGCCAGCAGCCCAACTCTAGCGGGGGGGAGCACAGATACGCAGTATTTT
TRBJ1-1 11 TRBV20-1 . . CSASLNTEAFF TGCAGTGCCTCTTTGAACACTGAAGCTTTCTTT
TRBJ1-5 14 TRBV6-5 . . CASSHRQANQPQHF TGTGCCAGCAGTCACCGACAGGCTAATCAGCCCCAGCATTTT
TRBJ2-2 16 TRBV5-1 . . CASSPPGREDTGELFF TGCGCCAGCAGCCCTCCCGGCAGGGAGGACACCGGGGAGCTGTTTTTT
TRBJ2-2 19 TRBV23-1 . TRBD1 CASPRRRTPGQTNTGELFF TGCGCCAGCCCCCGCCGACGGACACCGGGACAGACGAACACCGGGGAGCTGTTTTTT
TRBJ2-7 14 TRBV6-5 once TRBD1 CASSRSQGGYEQYF TGTGCCAGCAGCCGCTCACAGGGGGGTTACGAGCAGTACTTC
TRBJ2-3 17 TRBV29-1 once TRBD2 CSVLGGSAGGTTDTQYF TGCAGCGTTTTGGGGGGATCAGCGGGAGGGACCACAGATACGCAGTATTTT
TRBJ2-1 16 TRBV9 . TRBD2 CASSVARAGGHNEQFF TGTGCCAGCAGCGTAGCTAGGGCGGGAGGGCACAATGAGCAGTTCTTC
TRBJ2-1 14 TRBV11-3 . TRBD1 CASSFGVTGDEQFF TGTGCCAGCAGCTTCGGTGTGACAGGGGATGAGCAGTTCTTC
TRBJ2-3 16 TRBV7-3 . TRBD2 CASSFSGGGLTDTQYF TGTGCCAGCAGCTTCTCGGGGGGAGGTTTAACAGATACGCAGTATTTT
TRBJ2-1 14 TRBV3-1/TRBV3-2 . . CASSQDSRANEQFF TGTGCCAGCAGCCAAGATTCCAGGGCAAATGAGCAGTTCTTC
TRBJ1-5 14 TRBV5-5 . . CASSFATANQPQHF TGTGCCAGCAGCTTTGCGACAGCTAATCAGCCCCAGCATTTT
TRBJ2-1 15 TRBV5-4 . . CASSLAAQANNEQFF TGTGCCAGCAGCTTGGCTGCCCAGGCGAACAATGAGCAGTTCTTC
TRBJ1-1 12 TRBV2 . . CASSVLNTEAFF TGTGCCAGCAGTGTATTGAACACTGAAGCTTTCTTT
TRBJ2-3 13 TRBV27 . . CAISVADTDTQYF TGTGCCATATCAGTAGCGGACACAGATACGCAGTATTTT
TRBJ2-7 13 TRBV7-9 . . CASSRQNSYEQYF TGTGCCAGCAGCCGACAGAACTCCTACGAGCAGTACTTC
TRBJ1-4 15 TRBV6-1 . . CASSDSGTPGEKLFF TGTGCCAGCAGTGATTCCGGGACACCAGGGGAAAAACTGTTTTTT
TRBJ2-1 14 TRBV18 . . CASSPGADGNEQFF TGTGCCAGCTCACCAGGGGCCGACGGGAATGAGCAGTTCTTC
TRBJ2-2 18 TRBV24-1 . TRBD2 CATSDTGLAGRNTGELFF TGTGCCACCAGTGATACGGGACTAGCGGGGCGGAACACCGGGGAGCTGTTTTTT
TRBJ2-4 17 TRBV15 . . CATSRARGPLAKNIQYF TGTGCCACCAGCAGGGCACGAGGGCCTTTGGCCAAAAACATTCAGTACTTC
TRBJ2-1 16 TRBV5-6 once TRBD1 CASSLYGTGPYNEQFF TGTGCCAGCAGCTTATACGGGACAGGGCCATACAATGAGCAGTTCTTC
TRBJ2-7 12 TRBV18 . . CASSPLPYEQYF TGTGCCAGCTCACCCCTTCCCTACGAGCAGTACTTC
TRBJ2-7 15 TRBV4-1 . . CASSQGPNEGYEQYF TGCGCCAGCAGCCAAGGACCTAATGAGGGATACGAGCAGTACTTC
TRBJ1-4 15 TRBV19 . . CASSIRGTTNEKLFF TGTGCCAGTAGTATACGAGGAACAACTAATGAAAAACTGTTTTTT
TRBJ2-2 12 TRBV3-1/TRBV3-2 . . CATYSGGGELFF TGTGCCACCTACAGCGGAGGCGGGGAGCTGTTTTTT
TRBJ2-5 11 TRBV5-1 . . CASSLRETQYF TGCGCCAGCAGCTTGCGGGAGACCCAGTACTTC
TRBJ1-6 16 TRBV18 . . CASSPATGPGNSPLHF TGTGCCAGCTCACCCGCGACAGGACCAGGGAATTCACCCCTCCACTTT
TRBJ1-4 15 TRBV10-1 . . CASRRQERTNEKLFF TGCGCCAGCCGCAGACAGGAACGAACTAATGAAAAACTGTTTTTT
TRBJ2-2 18 TRBV13 . TRBD2 CASSSGTSGRADTGELFF TGTGCCAGCAGCTCTGGGACTAGCGGGAGGGCGGACACCGGGGAGCTGTTTTTT
TRBJ1-2 15 TRBV28 . TRBD1 CASIAMDREDYGYTF TGTGCCAGCATCGCCATGGACAGGGAGGACTATGGCTACACCTTC
TRBJ2-7 13 TRBV6-1 . . CASSEARGYEQYF TGTGCCAGCAGTGAAGCGCGGGGATACGAGCAGTACTTC
TRBJ1-1 16 TRBV6-5 . . CASSYRARTVGTEAFF TGTGCCAGCAGTTACCGGGCCAGGACTGTGGGCACTGAAGCTTTCTTT
TRBJ2-5 17 TRBV24-1 . . CATSDARSSEIQETQYF TGTGCCACCAGTGATGCCCGATCTAGCGAAATTCAAGAGACCCAGTACTTC
TRBJ2-3 16 TRBV7-2 . . CASSVQSYLGGDTQYF TGTGCCAGCAGCGTTCAGAGTTACCTAGGTGGAGATACGCAGTATTTT
TRBJ2-7 15 TRBV6-5 few . CASSYSLGALRGQYF TGTGCCAGCAGTTACTCATTGGGGGCCCTACGAGGGCAGTACTTC
TRBJ2-3 16 TRBV11-3 . . CASSDRLRSLTDTQYF TGTGCCAGCAGCGACAGGCTCAGAAGTCTCACAGATACGCAGTATTTT
TRBJ1-2 12 TRBV9 . . CASSVGGDGYTF TGTGCCAGCAGCGTAGGAGGTGATGGCTACACCTTC
TRBJ1-2 14 TRBV29-1 . TRBD1 CSAPRTGGTSGYTF TGCAGCGCTCCACGGACAGGGGGTACCTCTGGCTACACCTTC
TRBJ1-1 16 TRBV3-1/TRBV3-2 once . CASSQINRVGGTEAFF TGTGCCAGCAGCCAAATTAACAGGGTGGGTGGCACTGAAGCTTTCTTT
TRBJ1-5 15 TRBV19 . . CASSMSKGYNQPQHF TGTGCCAGTAGTATGAGTAAGGGGTACAATCAGCCCCAGCATTTT
TRBJ2-7 13 TRBV3-1/TRBV3-2 . TRBD2 CASSRGGKDEQYF TGTGCCAGCAGCCGGGGGGGTAAGGACGAGCAGTACTTC
TRBJ2-6 16 TRBV6-4 . . CASSEGSGTGANVLTF TGTGCCAGCAGTGAAGGCTCAGGGACTGGGGCCAACGTCCTGACTTTC
TRBJ1-6 15 TRBV10-1 once TRBD1 CASSLDRVGNSPLHF TGCGCCAGCAGCCTCGACAGGGTGGGGAATTCACCCCTCCACTTT
TRBJ2-7 14 TRBV20-1 . TRBD1 CSASRQGFSYEQYF TGCAGTGCTAGTAGACAGGGGTTCTCCTACGAGCAGTACTTC
TRBJ1-2 13 TRBV19 . TRBD1 CASRLTGGYGYTF TGTGCCAGTAGACTGACAGGGGGCTATGGCTACACCTTC